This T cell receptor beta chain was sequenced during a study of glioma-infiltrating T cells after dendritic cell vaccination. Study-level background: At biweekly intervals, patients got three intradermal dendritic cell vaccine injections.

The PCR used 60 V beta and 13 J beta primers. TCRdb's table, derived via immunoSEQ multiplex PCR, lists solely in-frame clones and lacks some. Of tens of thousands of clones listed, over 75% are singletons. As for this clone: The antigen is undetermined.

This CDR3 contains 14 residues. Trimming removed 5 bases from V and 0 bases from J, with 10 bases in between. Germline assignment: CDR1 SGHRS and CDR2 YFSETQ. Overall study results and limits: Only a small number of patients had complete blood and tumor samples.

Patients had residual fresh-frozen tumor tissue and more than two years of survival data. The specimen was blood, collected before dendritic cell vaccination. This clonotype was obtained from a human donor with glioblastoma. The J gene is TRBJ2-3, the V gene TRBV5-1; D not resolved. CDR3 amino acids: CASSWAESTDTQYF. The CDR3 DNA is TGCGCCAGCAGTTGGGCAGAGAGCACAGATACGCAGTATTTT. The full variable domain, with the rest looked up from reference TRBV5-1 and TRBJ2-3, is KAGVTQTPRYLIKTRGQQVTLSCSPISGHRSVSWYQQTPGQGLQFLFEYFSETQRNKGNFPGRFSGRQFSNSRSEMNVSTLELGDSALYLCASSWAESTDTQYFGPGTRLTVL.